The sequence of this T cell receptor (beta chain) was determined in a study of CD8 T cells in Susac syndrome. It was with random hexamers that about 0.45 to 1 ug RNA was reverse transcribed. immunoSEQ multiplex PCR amplified TCR beta CDR3 across 54 Vbeta, 13 Jbeta. From the immunoSEQ multiplex PCR reads, TCRdb called clonotypes with MiXCR, one entry per CDR3 protein. The repertoire holds fewer than 350,000 distinct CDR3 sequences, with under 95% as singletons. The CDR3 loop spans 16 amino acids. Germline V gene data show CDR1 as MNHEY and CDR2 as SVGEGT. V lost 6 bases to trimming and J lost 4 bases; unmatched junction nucleotides: 11.

Sequencing input: CD4+ T cells from PBMCs. This sequence originates from a human donor with multiple sclerosis. The V gene is TRBV6-2 or TRBV6-3, the J gene TRBJ2-1, with 8 positions matching TRBD1. The CDR3 spells CASSPPKDRVYNEQFF. The CDR3 nucleotides read TGTGCCAGCAGCCCCCCGAAGGACAGGGTATACAATGAGCAGTTCTTC.